Each of the 3 T cell receptor beta chains below was sequenced from the same sample in a study of T-cell memory formation after mild COVID-19. TCRdb reanalysed the 5' RACE reads using MiXCR and keeps one entry per CDR3 protein. Of fewer than 250,000 distinct CDR3 sequences detected, roughly 27% appear once; the ten largest clones hold about 10%. The sequencing input was PBMCs or a T cell subset sorted from them (not recorded which). These TCRs come from an adult woman who had mild COVID-19 (a few samples of this study predate the infection). Cell type and time point are not known.

The chain couples TRBV7-3 to TRBJ1-1; 8 bases are shared with TRBD1. The CDR3 consists of 16 residues. CDR1 is SGHTA, CDR2 FQGTGA, per germline. Germline trimming cut 1 base from V and 5 bases from J; bases unmatched to any gene: 9. The CDR3: CASSLIGQGARTEAFF. In DNA form, the CDR3 reads TGTGCCAGCAGCTTAATCGGTCAGGGGGCGCGAACTGAAGCTTTCTTT.

This chain links TRBV7-8 with TRBJ2-7; D gene unclear. The V gene's germline CDR1 is SGHVS and CDR2 FQNEAQ. Trimming removed 1 base from V and 3 bases from J, with 10 bases in between. The CDR3 is made up of 14 amino acids. The CDR3 reads CASSLDRPVYEQYF. CDR3 nucleotides: TGTGCCAGCAGCTTAGACCGACCCGTCTACGAGCAGTACTTC.

The chain recombines TRBV4-1 with TRBJ1-2, with D hard to call. The ends were cut back, 4 bases at V and 4 bases at J, with 19 bases in the middle. Germline V CDR1 and CDR2: MGHRA, YSYEKL. The CDR3 is 16 amino acids. This CDR3 reads CASSRVPWETAYGYTF. The CDR3 nucleotides read TGCGCCAGCAGCCGAGTGCCATGGGAGACCGCCTATGGCTACACCTTC.